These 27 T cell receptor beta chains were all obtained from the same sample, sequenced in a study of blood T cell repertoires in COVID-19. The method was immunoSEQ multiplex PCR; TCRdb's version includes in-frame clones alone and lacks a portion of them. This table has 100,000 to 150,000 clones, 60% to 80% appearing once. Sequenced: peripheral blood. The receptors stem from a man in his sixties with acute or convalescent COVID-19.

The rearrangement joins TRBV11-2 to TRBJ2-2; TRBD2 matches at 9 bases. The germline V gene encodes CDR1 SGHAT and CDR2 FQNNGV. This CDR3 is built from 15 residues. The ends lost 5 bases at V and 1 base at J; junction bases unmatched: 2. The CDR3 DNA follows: TGTGCCAGCAGCCGTAGCGGGGGGAACACCGGGGAGCTGTTTTTT. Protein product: CASSRSGGNTGELFF.

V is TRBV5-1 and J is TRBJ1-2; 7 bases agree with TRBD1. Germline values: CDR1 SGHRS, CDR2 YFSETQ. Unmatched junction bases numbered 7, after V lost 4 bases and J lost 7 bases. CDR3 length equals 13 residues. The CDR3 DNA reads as TGCGCCAGCAGCCCCGAGACAGGGAGTGGCTACACCTTC. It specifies CASSPETGSGYTF.

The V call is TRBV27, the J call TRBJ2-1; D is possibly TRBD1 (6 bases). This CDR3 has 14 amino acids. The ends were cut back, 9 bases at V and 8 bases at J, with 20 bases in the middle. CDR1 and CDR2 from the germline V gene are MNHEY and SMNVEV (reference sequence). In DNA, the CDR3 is TGTGCCAGTAGGGGGTGGAGAGTATACGATGAGCAGTTCTTC. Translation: CASRGWRVYDEQFF.

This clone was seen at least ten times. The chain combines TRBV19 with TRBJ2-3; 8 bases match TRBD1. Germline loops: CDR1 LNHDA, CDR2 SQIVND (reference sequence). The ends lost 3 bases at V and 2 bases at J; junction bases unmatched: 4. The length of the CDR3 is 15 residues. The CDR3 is CASSIGDRFTDTQYF. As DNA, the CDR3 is TGTGCCAGTAGTATTGGGGACAGGTTCACAGATACGCAGTATTTT.

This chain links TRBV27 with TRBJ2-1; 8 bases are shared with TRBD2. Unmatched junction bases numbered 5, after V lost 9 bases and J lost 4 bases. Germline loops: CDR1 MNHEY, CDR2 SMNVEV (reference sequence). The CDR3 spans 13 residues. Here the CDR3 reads CASSGGRYNEQFF. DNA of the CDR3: TGTGCCAGTTCGGGGGGGCGGTACAATGAGCAGTTCTTC.

The CDR3 sequence: CASSQDRYTEAFF. CDR3 DNA sequence: TGCGCCAGCAGCCAAGACAGGTACACTGAAGCTTTCTTT. The chain joins TRBV4-1 to TRBJ1-1; no clear D gene. CDR3 size: 13 residues. Trimming took off 0 bases at V and 3 bases at J, with 5 bases between the two ends. The germline V gene has CDR1 MGHRA and CDR2 YSYEKL.

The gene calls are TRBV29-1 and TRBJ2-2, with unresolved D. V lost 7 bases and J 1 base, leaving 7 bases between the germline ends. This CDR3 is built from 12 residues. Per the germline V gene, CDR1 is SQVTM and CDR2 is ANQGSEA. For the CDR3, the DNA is TGCAGCGGCTACGGGAACACCGGGGAGCTGTTTTTT. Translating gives CSGYGNTGELFF.

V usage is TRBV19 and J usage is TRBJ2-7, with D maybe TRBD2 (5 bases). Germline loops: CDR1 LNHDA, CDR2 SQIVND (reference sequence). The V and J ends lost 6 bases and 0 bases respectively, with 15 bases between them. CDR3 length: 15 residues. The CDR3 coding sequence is TGTGCCAGTAGACTCCACTGGACTTACTCCTACGAGCAGTACTTC. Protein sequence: CASRLHWTYSYEQYF. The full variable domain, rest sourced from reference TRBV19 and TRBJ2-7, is DGGITQSPKYLFRKEGQNVTLSCEQNLNHDAMYWYRQDPGQGLRLIYYSQIVNDFQKGDIAEGYSVSREKKESFPLTVTSAQKNPTAFYLCASRLHWTYSYEQYFGPGTRLTVT.

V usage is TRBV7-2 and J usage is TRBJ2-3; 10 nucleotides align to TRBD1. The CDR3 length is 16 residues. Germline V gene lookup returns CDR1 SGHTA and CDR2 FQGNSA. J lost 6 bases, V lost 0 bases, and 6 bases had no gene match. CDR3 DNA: TGTGCCAGCAGCTTAGCGGGGACAGGGGTTTCGGATACGCAGTATTTT. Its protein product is CASSLAGTGVSDTQYF.

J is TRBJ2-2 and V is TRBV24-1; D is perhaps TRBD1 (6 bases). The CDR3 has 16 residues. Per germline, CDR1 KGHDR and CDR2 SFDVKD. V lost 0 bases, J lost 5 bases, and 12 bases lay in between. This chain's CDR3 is CATSDLQGQGTGELFF. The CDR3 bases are TGTGCCACCAGTGATTTGCAGGGGCAAGGTACCGGGGAGCTGTTTTTT.

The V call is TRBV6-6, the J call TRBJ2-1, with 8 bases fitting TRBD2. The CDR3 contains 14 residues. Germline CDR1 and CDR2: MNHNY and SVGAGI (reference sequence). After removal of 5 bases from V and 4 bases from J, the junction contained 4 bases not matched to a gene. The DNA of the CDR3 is TGTGCCAGCAGTCTAACTAGCGGATACAATGAGCAGTTCTTC. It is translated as CASSLTSGYNEQFF.

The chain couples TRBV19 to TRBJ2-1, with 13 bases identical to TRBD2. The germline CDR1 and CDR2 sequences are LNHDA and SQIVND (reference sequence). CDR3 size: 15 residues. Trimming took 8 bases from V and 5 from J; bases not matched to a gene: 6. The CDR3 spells CASRTSGGRNNEQFF. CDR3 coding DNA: TGTGCCAGTCGGACTAGCGGGGGCAGAAACAATGAGCAGTTCTTC.

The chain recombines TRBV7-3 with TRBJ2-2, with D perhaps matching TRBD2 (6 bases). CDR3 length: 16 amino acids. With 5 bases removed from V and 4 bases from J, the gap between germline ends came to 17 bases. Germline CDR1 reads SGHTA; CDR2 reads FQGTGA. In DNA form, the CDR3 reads TGTGCCAGCAGCCTGGCTGGAGGGGCTAGCACCGGGGAGCTGTTTTTT. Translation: CASSLAGGASTGELFF. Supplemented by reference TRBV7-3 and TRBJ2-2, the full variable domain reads GAGVSQTPSNKVTEKGKYVELRCDPISGHTALYWYRQSLGQGPEFLIYFQGTGAADDSGLPNDRFFAVRPEGSVSTLKIQRTERGDSAVYLCASSLAGGASTGELFFGEGSRLTVL.

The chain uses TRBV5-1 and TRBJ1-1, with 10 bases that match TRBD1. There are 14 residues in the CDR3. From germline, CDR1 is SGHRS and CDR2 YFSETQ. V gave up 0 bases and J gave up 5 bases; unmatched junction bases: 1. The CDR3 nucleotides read TGCGCCAGCAGCTTGGGACAGGGGGCAACTGAAGCTTTCTTT. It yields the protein CASSLGQGATEAFF.

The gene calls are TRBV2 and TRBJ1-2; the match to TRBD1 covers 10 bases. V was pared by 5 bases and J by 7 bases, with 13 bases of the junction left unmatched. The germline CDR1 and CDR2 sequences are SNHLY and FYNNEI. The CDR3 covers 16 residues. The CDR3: CASSYYRRQGAGGYTF. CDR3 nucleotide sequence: TGTGCCAGCAGTTACTACCGAAGACAGGGGGCGGGTGGCTACACCTTC.

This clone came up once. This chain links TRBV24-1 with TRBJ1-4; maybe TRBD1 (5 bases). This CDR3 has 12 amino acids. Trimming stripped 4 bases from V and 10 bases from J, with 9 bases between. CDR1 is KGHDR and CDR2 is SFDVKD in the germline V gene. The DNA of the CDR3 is TGTGCCACCAGTGACGCGGGGGGAAAACTGTTTTTT. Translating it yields CATSDAGGKLFF.

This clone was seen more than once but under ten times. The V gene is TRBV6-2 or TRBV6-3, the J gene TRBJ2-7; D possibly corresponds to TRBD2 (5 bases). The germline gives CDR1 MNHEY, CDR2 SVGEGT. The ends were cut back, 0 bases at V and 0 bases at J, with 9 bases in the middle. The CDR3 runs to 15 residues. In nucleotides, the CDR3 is TGTGCCAGCAGTTACTCAGGGAGAAGCTCCTACGAGCAGTACTTC. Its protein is CASSYSGRSSYEQYF.

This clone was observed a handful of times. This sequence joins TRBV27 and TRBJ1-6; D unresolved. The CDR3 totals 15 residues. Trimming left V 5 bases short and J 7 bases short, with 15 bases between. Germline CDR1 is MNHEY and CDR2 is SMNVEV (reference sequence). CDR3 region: CASSPFEGLNSPLHF. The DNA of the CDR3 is TGTGCCAGCAGTCCCTTCGAGGGCTTAAATTCACCCCTCCACTTT.

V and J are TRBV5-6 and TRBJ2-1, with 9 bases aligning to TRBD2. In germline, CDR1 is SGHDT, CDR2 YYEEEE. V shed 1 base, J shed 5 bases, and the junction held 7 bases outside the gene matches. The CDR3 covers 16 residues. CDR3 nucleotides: TGTGCCAGCAGCTTGAGGGGCGGGAGGGGGGACAATGAGCAGTTCTTC. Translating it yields CASSLRGGRGDNEQFF.

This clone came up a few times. CDR3 loop: CASSNRGGADTEAFF. The CDR3 nucleotides are TGTGCCAGTAGTAACCGAGGGGGGGCAGACACTGAAGCTTTCTTT. The V gene is TRBV19, the J gene TRBJ1-1; possibly TRBD1 for D (6 bases). This CDR3 has 15 amino acids. Germline V gene sequence: CDR1 LNHDA, CDR2 SQIVND (reference sequence). V was shortened by 4 bases and J by 3 bases, with 15 bases between the two germline ends.

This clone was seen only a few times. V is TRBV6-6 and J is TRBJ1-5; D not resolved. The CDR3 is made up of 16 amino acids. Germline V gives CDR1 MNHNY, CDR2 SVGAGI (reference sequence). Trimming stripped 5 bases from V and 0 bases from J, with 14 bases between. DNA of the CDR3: TGTGCCAGCAGTCAGCCAGGTGCAAATAGCAATCAGCCCCAGCATTTT. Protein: CASSQPGANSNQPQHF.

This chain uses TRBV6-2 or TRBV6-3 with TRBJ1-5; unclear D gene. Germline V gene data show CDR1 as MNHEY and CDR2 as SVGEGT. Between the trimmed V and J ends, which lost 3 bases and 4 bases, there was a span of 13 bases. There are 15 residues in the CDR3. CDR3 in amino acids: CASSYSPRANQPQHF. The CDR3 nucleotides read TGTGCCAGCAGTTATTCCCCGAGGGCGAATCAGCCCCAGCATTTT.

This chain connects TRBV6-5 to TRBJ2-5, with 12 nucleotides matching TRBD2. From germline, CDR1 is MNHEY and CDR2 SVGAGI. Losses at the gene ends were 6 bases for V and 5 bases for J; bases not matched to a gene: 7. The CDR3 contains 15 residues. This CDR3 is CASRLLAGGQETQYF. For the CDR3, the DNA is TGTGCCAGCAGATTACTAGCGGGAGGCCAGGAGACCCAGTACTTC.

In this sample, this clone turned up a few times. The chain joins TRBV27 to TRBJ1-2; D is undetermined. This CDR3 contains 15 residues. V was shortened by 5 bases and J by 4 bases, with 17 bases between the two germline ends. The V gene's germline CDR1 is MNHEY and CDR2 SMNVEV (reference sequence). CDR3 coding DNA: TGTGCCAGCAGTCCTCCCGGGATCAGACTCTATGGCTACACCTTC. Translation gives CASSPPGIRLYGYTF.

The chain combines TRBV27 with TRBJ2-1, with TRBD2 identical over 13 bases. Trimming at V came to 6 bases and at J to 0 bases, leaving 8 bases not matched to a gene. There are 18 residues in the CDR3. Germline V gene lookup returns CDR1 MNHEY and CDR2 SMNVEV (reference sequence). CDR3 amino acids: CASRGLAGELRSYNEQFF. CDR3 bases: TGTGCCAGCAGAGGACTAGCGGGGGAGCTTCGCTCCTACAATGAGCAGTTCTTC.

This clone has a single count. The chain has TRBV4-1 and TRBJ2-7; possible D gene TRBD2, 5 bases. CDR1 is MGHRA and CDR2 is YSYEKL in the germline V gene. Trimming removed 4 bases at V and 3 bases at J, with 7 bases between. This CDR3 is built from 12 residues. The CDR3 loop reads CASSPGGYEQYF. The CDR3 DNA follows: TGCGCCAGCAGCCCAGGAGGCTACGAGCAGTACTTC.

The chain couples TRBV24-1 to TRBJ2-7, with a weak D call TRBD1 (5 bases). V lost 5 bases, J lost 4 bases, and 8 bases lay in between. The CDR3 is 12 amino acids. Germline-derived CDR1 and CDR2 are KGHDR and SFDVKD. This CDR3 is CATSGGSYEQYF. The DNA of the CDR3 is TGTGCCACCAGTGGGGGCTCTTACGAGCAGTACTTC.